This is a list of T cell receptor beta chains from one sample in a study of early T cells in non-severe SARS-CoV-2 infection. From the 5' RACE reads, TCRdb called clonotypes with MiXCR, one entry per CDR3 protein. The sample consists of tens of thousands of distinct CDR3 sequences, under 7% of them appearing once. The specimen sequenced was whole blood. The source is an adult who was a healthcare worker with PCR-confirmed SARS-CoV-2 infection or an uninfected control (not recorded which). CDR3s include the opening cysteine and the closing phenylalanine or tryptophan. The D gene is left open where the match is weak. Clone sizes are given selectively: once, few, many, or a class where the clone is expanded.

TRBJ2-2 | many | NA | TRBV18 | TGTGCCAGCTCACCTTTCACCGGGGAGCTGTTTTTT | CASSPFTGELFF
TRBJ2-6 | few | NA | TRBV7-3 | TGTGCCAGCAGCCCCGCAGCGGCCAGCTCTGGGGCCAACGTCCTGACTTTC | CASSPAAASSGANVLTF
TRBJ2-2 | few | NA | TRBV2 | TGTGCCAGCAGCGAAGGAATCCGAAACACCGGGGAGCTGTTTTTT | CASSEGIRNTGELFF
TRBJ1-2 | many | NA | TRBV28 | TGTGCCAGCAGTACGGGACCCGATGGCTACACCTTC | CASSTGPDGYTF
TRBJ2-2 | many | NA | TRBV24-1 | TGTGCCACCAGTGATTTTCGGGACACCGGGGAGCTGTTTTTT | CATSDFRDTGELFF
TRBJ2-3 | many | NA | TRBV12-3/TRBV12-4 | TGTGCCAGCACCGAACACCCACTAGGAAATACGCAGTATTTT | CASTEHPLGNTQYF
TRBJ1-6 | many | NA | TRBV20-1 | TGCAGTGTCTCAAGGCCCAAGGGGATTTCACCCCTCCACTTT | CSVSRPKGISPLHF
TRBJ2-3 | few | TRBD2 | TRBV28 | TGTGCCAGCAGTTTCGTTAGCGGGAGAGCCTCAGATACGCAGTATTTT | CASSFVSGRASDTQYF
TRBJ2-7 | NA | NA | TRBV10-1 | TGCGCCAGCAGTGAAGGGGGTGAGCAGTACTTC | CASSEGGEQYF
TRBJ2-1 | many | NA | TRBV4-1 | TGCGCCAGCAGCCACCTATACAATGAGCAGTTCTTC | CASSHLYNEQFF
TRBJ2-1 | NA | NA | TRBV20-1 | TGCAGTGCAAAAAATACCCCGGGACCTAATGAGCAGTTCTTC | CSAKNTPGPNEQFF
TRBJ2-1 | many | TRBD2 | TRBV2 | TGTGCCAGCAGACTAGCGGACAATGAGCAGTTCTTC | CASRLADNEQFF
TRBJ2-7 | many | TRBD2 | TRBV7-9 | TGTGCCAGCAGCCACCTAGCGGGACTCCAGTACGAGCAGTACTTC | CASSHLAGLQYEQYF
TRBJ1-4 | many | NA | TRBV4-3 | TGCGCCAGCAGCCAAGATAGGGGGGCGCATAATGAAAAACTGTTTTTT | CASSQDRGAHNEKLFF
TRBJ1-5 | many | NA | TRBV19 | TGTGCCAGTAGTATAGGACAGAATCAGCCCCAGCATTTT | CASSIGQNQPQHF
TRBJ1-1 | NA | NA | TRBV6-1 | TGTGCCAGCAGTGTAGGGTTCACTGAAGCTTTCTTT | CASSVGFTEAFF
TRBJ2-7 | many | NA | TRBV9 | TGTGCCAGCAGCGAGGGGCCGGAAGGTCGAGAGCAGTACTTC | CASSEGPEGREQYF
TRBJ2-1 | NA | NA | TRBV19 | TGTGCCAGTAGTATGGGCCTCTTC | CASSMGLF
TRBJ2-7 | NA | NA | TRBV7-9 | TGTGCCAGCAGCTTAGGATCCCACGAGCAGTACTTC | CASSLGSHEQYF
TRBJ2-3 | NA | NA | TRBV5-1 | TGCGCCAGCAGCTACTGGGGGAGAGATACGCAGTATTTT | CASSYWGRDTQYF
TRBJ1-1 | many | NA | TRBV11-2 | TGTGCCAGCTCCGGCCCCGACGGGACACTGAACACTGAAGCTTTCTTT | CASSGPDGTLNTEAFF
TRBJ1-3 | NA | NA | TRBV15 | TGTGCCACCCAGGACAGCACGGGAAACACCATATATTTT | CATQDSTGNTIYF
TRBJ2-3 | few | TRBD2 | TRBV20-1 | TGCAGTGCTAAACTAGCGGGAGTGGCAGATACGCAGTATTTT | CSAKLAGVADTQYF
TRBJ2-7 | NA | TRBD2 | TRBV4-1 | TGCGCCAGCAGCCAGACGGGGGGTCCCTACGAGCAGTACTTC | CASSQTGGPYEQYF
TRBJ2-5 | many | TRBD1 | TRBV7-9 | TGTGCCAGCAGCTTAGCTCCGGGGACAGCCGATTTATGGACCCAGTACTTC | CASSLAPGTADLWTQYF
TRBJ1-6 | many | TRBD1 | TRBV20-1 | TGCAGTGCTAGTTCGGGACAGGGGGAGATTTCACCCCTCCACTTT | CSASSGQGEISPLHF
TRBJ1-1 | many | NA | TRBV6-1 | TGTGCCAGCATTCAAACGGGAGGTAGGAACACTGAAGCTTTCTTT | CASIQTGGRNTEAFF
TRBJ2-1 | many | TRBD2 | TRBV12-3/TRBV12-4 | TGTGCCAGCAGGATGACTAGCGGGAGCTATGAGCAGTTCTTC | CASRMTSGSYEQFF
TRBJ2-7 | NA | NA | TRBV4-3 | TGCGCCAGCAGCCAAGATCTCAAGATGGGTATTTCTTACTTC | CASSQDLKMGISYF
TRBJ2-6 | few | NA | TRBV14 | TGTGCCAGCAGCCAATTAACCGGGACGAGTCAAGGGGCCAACGTCCTGACTTTC | CASSQLTGTSQGANVLTF
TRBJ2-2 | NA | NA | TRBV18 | TGTGCCAGCTCACCACCCCTGGGCGCCGGGGAGCTGTTTTTT | CASSPPLGAGELFF
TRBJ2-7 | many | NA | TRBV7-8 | TGTGCCAGCATCCCTTCGACTAGCTCCTACGAGCAGTACTTC | CASIPSTSSYEQYF
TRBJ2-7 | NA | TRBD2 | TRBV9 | TGTGCCAGCAGCGAGACCGGGACTATCTACGAGCAGTACTTC | CASSETGTIYEQYF
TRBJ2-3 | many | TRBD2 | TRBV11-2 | TGTGCCAGCAGCTCGGTTAGGGGAGGGCTAGCAGATACGCAGTATTTT | CASSSVRGGLADTQYF
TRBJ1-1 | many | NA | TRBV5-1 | TGCGCCAGCAGCCCCACAGGGAAGGGCCTGGTCACTGAAGCTTTCTTT | CASSPTGKGLVTEAFF
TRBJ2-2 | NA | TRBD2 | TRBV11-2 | TGTGCCAGCAGCTTAGAAGGGACTAGAACCGGGGAGCTGTTTTTT | CASSLEGTRTGELFF
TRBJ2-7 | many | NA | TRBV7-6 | TGTGCCAGCAGCTCCCGGTCGGACGGGCGCTACGAGCAGTACTTC | CASSSRSDGRYEQYF
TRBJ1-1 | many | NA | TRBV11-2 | TGTGCCAGCAGGCTACCCCTTTCCGGCGGAGCTTTCTTT | CASRLPLSGGAFF
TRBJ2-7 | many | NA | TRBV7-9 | TGTGCCAGCAGTGACAGCACCTACGAGCAGTACTTC | CASSDSTYEQYF
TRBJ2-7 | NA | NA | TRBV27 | TGTGCCAGCAGTTTAAACTGGTTGGAGGAGCAGTACTTC | CASSLNWLEEQYF
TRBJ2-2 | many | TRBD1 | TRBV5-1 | TGCGCCAGCAGCTTGGTGGACAGGGGCACCGGGGAGCTGTTTTTT | CASSLVDRGTGELFF
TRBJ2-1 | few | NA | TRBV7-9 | TGTGCCAGCAGCCACGTTATGGGATCCTACAATGAGCAGTTCTTC | CASSHVMGSYNEQFF
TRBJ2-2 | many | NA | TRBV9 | TGTGCCAGCGGCCCCTCAGTGGGGGAGCTGTTTTTT | CASGPSVGELFF
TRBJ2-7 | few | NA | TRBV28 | TGTGCCAGCGGATCACACCCCAGTAGGAGTCGGTCGCCTCGGGGCGAGCAGTACTTC | CASGSHPSRSRSPRGEQYF
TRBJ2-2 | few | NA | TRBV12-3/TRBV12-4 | TGTGCCAGCAGTTACCAGGGTCCCGGGGAGCTGTTTTTT | CASSYQGPGELFF
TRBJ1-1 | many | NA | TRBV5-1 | TGCGCCAGCATGGCCCAGAACACTGAAGCTTTCTTT | CASMAQNTEAFF
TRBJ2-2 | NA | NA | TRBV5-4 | TGTGCCAGCAGCTTCGGGGGGCGTTCGAACACCGGGGAGCTGTTTTTT | CASSFGGRSNTGELFF
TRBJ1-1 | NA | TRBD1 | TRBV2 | TGTGCCAGCAGTGAGACAGGGTACACTGAAGCTTTCTTT | CASSETGYTEAFF
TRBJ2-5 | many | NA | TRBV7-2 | TGTGCCAGCAGCTTAGCATCCATTCTAGGGACCCAGTACTTC | CASSLASILGTQYF
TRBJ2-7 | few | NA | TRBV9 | TGTGCCAGCAGCGTAGGTCAGGTGGGCGAGCAGTACTTC | CASSVGQVGEQYF
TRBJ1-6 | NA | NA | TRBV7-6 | TGTGCCAGCAGCTTAGCTATACGTGGGAGCTCCTATAATTCACCCCTCCACTTT | CASSLAIRGSSYNSPLHF
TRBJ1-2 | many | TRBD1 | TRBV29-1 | TGCAGCGGACGGGACAGGTTGGATGGCTACACCTTC | CSGRDRLDGYTF
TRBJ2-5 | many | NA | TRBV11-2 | TGTGCCAGCAGCTTAGGACCCCGGGGGCAGGAGACCCAGTACTTC | CASSLGPRGQETQYF
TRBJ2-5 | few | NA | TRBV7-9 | TGTGCCAGCAGCTTAGATAGACAGAAACAAGAGACCCAGTACTTC | CASSLDRQKQETQYF
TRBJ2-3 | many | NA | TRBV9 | TGTGCCAGCAGCGAGGAGGACTTTGGTGGAGATACGCAGTATTTT | CASSEEDFGGDTQYF